This T cell receptor beta chain was recorded in a study of T cells in Graves' hyperthyroidism and ophthalmopathy. Germline values: CDR1 SEHNR, CDR2 FQNEAQ (reference sequence). The CDR3 length is 14 residues. Between the trimmed V and J ends, which lost 3 bases and 4 bases, there was a span of 12 bases. An absence of ophthalmopathy progression within 18 months meant stable Graves' hyperthyroidism. Uncontrolled infection, other autoimmune disease, pregnancy or lactation led to exclusion. This clonotype was recorded many times. Researchers amplified the TCR beta CDR3 regions from RNA transcripts. HTBI primers were the set used in a first-round RT-PCR of the TCR CDR3. Each CDR3 protein gets one entry after TCRdb re-called the multiplex PCR reads with MiXCR. The sample shows hundreds of thousands of distinct CDR3 sequences, around 46% of them seen only once.

V and J are TRBV7-9 and TRBJ1-2, with a weak D call TRBD1 (5 bases). The receptor was isolated from a woman aged 18-29 years with Graves' hyperthyroidism. Sequenced: peripheral blood or thyroid tissue (not recorded which). The CDR3 coding sequence is TGTGCCAGCAGCTTCGAGGGCAGGGCCTATGGCTACACCTTC. Encoded protein: CASSFEGRAYGYTF.